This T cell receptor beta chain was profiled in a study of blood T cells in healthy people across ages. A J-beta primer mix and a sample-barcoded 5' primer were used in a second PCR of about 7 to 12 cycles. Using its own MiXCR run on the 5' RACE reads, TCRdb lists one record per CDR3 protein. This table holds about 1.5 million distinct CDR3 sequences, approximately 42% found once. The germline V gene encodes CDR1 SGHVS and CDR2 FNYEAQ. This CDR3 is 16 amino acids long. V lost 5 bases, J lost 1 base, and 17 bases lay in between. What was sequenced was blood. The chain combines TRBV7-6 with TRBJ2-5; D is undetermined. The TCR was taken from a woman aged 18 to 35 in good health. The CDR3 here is CASSLGDWKVQETQYF. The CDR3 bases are TGTGCCAGCAGCCTAGGAGATTGGAAAGTCCAAGAGACCCAGTACTTC.